Listed below are T cell receptor beta chains from one sample, sequenced in a study of blood T cell repertoires in COVID-19. The repertoire was sequenced with immunoSEQ multiplex PCR; TCRdb's copy has only in-frame clones and lacks some. The table includes about 94,000 clones, 80% to 90% detected once. The sequencing input was peripheral blood. These receptors were collected from a human donor with acute or convalescent COVID-19. The donor label of this sample is uncertain. CDR3s include the opening cysteine and the closing phenylalanine or tryptophan. A D gene is named only where the DNA matches it firmly. Some rows mark clone size as missing; the rest say once, few, many or name a class of expanded clone.

clone size	D gene	V gene	J gene	CDR3 DNA	CDR3 protein
NA	NA	TRBV6-1	TRBJ1-3	TGTGCCAGCAGTGAGAGACAGGTGGTAGTAGCGGGAAACACCATATATTTT	CASSERQVVVAGNTIYF
once	TRBD1	TRBV5-6	TRBJ1-2	TGTGCCAGCAGCTCGGGACAGAACTACTATGGCTACACCTTC	CASSSGQNYYGYTF
NA	NA	TRBV5-1	TRBJ2-3	TGCGCCAGCAGCTTGGTGGGCGAAAATACGCAGTATTTT	CASSLVGENTQYF
NA	TRBD1	TRBV7-2	TRBJ1-2	TGTGCCAGCAGCCCGGACAGGGGTTTTAACTATGGCTACACCTTC	CASSPDRGFNYGYTF
few	TRBD1	TRBV6-5	TRBJ1-2	TGTGCCAGCAGCCCCGGGACAGGGGTATATGGCTACACCTTC	CASSPGTGVYGYTF
few	NA	TRBV11-2	TRBJ1-1	TGTGCCAGCAGCTCGATTCGAGACAGAGCTTTCTTT	CASSSIRDRAFF
NA	TRBD2	TRBV6-5	TRBJ2-5	TGTGCCAGCAGCCGAGGACTAGCACCAGAGACCCAGTACTTC	CASSRGLAPETQYF
NA	NA	TRBV28	TRBJ1-2	TGTGCCAGCACTTCCAGAACCTATGGCTACACCTTC	CASTSRTYGYTF
NA	TRBD1	TRBV28	TRBJ1-1	TGTGCCAGCATACTACAGGGGCACACTGAAGCTTTCTTT	CASILQGHTEAFF
NA	NA	TRBV28	TRBJ1-4	TGTGCCAGCAGTTTCTCGGGGGGGCGAGAGGGTCAACTGTTTTTT	CASSFSGGREGQLFF
few	NA	TRBV6-6	TRBJ1-3	TGTGCCAGCTGTGCCCTTCCAGGGACTGGAAACACCATATATTTT	CASCALPGTGNTIYF
NA	TRBD1	TRBV7-9	TRBJ2-4	TGTGCCAGCATTCCGGGACAGGGAGATGCCAAAAACATTCAGTACTTC	CASIPGQGDAKNIQYF
NA	NA	TRBV2	TRBJ2-5	TGTGCCAGCGTCCCGGGACTCCCGCAAGAGACCCAGTACTTC	CASVPGLPQETQYF
NA	NA	TRBV6-4	TRBJ2-2	TGTGCCAGCAAGGGGTACACCGGGGAGCTGTTTTTT	CASKGYTGELFF
NA	NA	TRBV28	TRBJ1-2	TGTGCCAGCACCTCCGGGGGGAGCTATGGCTACACCTTC	CASTSGGSYGYTF
NA	NA	TRBV11-3	TRBJ2-7	TGTGCCAGCAGCTTAGGGGCCCTTAGGGGCCTCTACGAGCAGTACTTC	CASSLGALRGLYEQYF
NA	TRBD1	TRBV9	TRBJ1-6	TGTGCCAGCAGCGTAGGGACAGGCTATAATTCACCCCTCCACTTT	CASSVGTGYNSPLHF
NA	NA	TRBV11-2	TRBJ1-1	TGTGCCAGCAGCTTAAACAGGGTGGGTGAAGCTTTCTTT	CASSLNRVGEAFF
NA	NA	TRBV5-1	TRBJ2-3	TGCGCCAGCAGGCACCCAGCGCGGGGCACAGATACGCAGTATTTT	CASRHPARGTDTQYF
NA	NA	TRBV12-5	TRBJ1-1	TGTGCTAGTGCCTCTCTCCTTTCCCCACTTTTGAACACTGAAGCTTTCTTT	CASASLLSPLLNTEAFF
NA	TRBD2	TRBV7-3	TRBJ2-1	TGTGCCAGCAGCTCGGATAGACTAGCGGGGGCTTACAATGAGCAGTTCTTC	CASSSDRLAGAYNEQFF
NA	NA	TRBV7-9	TRBJ2-1	TGTGCCAGCAGCTTAGCTTTAACAGGGTACAATGAGCAGTTCTTC	CASSLALTGYNEQFF
NA	TRBD1	TRBV5-6	TRBJ1-2	TGTGCCAGCAGCCAGACAGGGAGTTCGGGTGGCTACACCTTC	CASSQTGSSGGYTF
NA	NA	TRBV28	TRBJ1-1	TGTGCCAGCAGTTTCCCGGGGGTAAGGGCTTTCTTT	CASSFPGVRAFF
NA	TRBD2	TRBV9	TRBJ2-1	TGTGCCAGCAGCGAGCATAGCGGGGGGACATACAATGAGCAGTTCTTC	CASSEHSGGTYNEQFF
NA	NA	TRBV7-2	TRBJ2-2	TGTGCCAGCAGACAAGCGGGCTACACCGGGGAGCTGTTTTTT	CASRQAGYTGELFF
NA	NA	TRBV4-2	TRBJ2-6	TGTGCCAGCAGCCCCGGCTCTGGGGCCAACGTCCTGACTTTC	CASSPGSGANVLTF
NA	NA	TRBV30	TRBJ1-2	TGTGCCTGGAGTGGTGGAGGGGGGGCTAACTATGGCTACACCTTC	CAWSGGGGANYGYTF
NA	TRBD2	TRBV4-2	TRBJ2-1	TGTGCCAGCAGCCAAGATGGGAGCGGGGGCTACAATGAGCAGTTCTTC	CASSQDGSGGYNEQFF
NA	NA	TRBV11-2	TRBJ1-3	TGTGCCAGCAGCTTAGGGCCAGGGACTGGAAACACCATATATTTT	CASSLGPGTGNTIYF
NA	NA	TRBV4-1	TRBJ2-5	TGCGCCAGCAGCCAAGAAGGTCTCGTCAGGGAGACCCAGTACTTC	CASSQEGLVRETQYF
few	NA	TRBV5-4	TRBJ1-2	TGTGCCAGCAGCCCCCGGGGCGGGGGCCTTTATGGCTACACCTTC	CASSPRGGGLYGYTF
NA	TRBD1	TRBV3-1/TRBV3-2	TRBJ2-3	TGTGCCAGCAGCCCCGGGACAGGGCGCACAGATACGCAGTATTTT	CASSPGTGRTDTQYF
NA	NA	TRBV5-8	TRBJ1-4	TGTGCCAGCAGCTTCGTTGAAAAACTGTTTTTT	CASSFVEKLFF
NA	TRBD2	TRBV9	TRBJ2-3	TGTGCCAGCAGCACGGGACTAGCCACAACAGATACGCAGTATTTT	CASSTGLATTDTQYF
NA	NA	TRBV7-9	TRBJ2-5	TGTGCCAGCAGCTCTAATACTATCCAAGAGACCCAGTACTTC	CASSSNTIQETQYF